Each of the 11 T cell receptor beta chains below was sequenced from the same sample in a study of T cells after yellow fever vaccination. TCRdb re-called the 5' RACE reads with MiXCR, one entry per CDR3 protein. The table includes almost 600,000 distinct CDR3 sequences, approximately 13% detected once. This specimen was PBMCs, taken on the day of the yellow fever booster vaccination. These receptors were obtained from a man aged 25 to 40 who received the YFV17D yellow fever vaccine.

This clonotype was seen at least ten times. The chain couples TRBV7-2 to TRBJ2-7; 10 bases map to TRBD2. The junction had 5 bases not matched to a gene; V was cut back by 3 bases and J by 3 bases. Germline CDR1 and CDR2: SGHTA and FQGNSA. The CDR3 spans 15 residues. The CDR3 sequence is CASSFQAGGDYEQYF. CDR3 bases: TGTGCCAGCAGCTTCCAAGCGGGAGGGGACTACGAGCAGTACTTC.

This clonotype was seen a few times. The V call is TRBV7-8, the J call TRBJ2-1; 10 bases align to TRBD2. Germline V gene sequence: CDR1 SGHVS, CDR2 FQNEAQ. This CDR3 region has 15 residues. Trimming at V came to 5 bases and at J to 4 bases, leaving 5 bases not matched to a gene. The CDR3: CASSAGLAVYNEQFF. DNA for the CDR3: TGTGCCAGCAGCGCCGGACTAGCGGTTTACAATGAGCAGTTCTTC.

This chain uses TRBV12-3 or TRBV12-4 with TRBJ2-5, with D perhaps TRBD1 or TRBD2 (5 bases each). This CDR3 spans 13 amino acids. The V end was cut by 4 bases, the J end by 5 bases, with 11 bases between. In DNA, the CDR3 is TGTGCCAGCAGTTCGGGCGAGGGGGAGACCCAGTACTTC. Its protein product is CASSSGEGETQYF.

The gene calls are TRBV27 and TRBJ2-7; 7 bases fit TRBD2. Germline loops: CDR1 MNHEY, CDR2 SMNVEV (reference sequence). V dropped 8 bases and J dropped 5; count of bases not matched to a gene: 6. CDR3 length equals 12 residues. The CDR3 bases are TGTGCCAGCCGCCGGGACTATGACGAGCAGTACTTC. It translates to CASRRDYDEQYF.

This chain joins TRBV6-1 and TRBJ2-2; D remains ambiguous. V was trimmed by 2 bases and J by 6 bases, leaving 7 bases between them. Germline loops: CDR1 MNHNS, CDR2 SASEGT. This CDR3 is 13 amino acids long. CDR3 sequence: CASSERGPGELFF. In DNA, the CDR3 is TGTGCCAGCAGTGAACGCGGCCCCGGGGAGCTGTTTTTT.

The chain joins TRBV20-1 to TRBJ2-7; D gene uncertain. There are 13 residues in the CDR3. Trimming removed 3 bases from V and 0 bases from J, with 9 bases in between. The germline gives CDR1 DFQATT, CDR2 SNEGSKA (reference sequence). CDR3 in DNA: TGCAGTGCTAGGGCACTTAGCTCCTACGAGCAGTACTTC. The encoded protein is CSARALSSYEQYF.

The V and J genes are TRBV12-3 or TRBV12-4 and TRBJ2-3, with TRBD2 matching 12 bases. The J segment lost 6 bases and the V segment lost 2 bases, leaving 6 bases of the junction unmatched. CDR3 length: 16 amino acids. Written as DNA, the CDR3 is TGTGCCAGCAGTTTATCGGGACTAGCGGGCCCCGATACGCAGTATTTT. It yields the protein CASSLSGLAGPDTQYF.

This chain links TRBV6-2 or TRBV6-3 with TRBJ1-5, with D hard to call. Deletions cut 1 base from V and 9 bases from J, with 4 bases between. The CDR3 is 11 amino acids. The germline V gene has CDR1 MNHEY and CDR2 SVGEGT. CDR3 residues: CASSYYGPQHF. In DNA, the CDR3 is TGTGCCAGCAGTTACTATGGGCCCCAGCATTTT.

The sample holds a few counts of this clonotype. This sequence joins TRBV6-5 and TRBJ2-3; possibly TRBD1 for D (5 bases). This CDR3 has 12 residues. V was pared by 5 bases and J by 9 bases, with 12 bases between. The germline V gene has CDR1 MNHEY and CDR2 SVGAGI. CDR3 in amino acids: CASSDNPGTQYF. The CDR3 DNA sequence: TGTGCCAGCAGTGACAACCCAGGGACGCAGTATTTT.

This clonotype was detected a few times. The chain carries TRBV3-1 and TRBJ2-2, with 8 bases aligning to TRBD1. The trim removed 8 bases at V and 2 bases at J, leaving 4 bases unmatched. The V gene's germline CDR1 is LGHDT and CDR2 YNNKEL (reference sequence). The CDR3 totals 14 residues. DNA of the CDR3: TGTGCCAGCTGCAGGGGGCTAAACACCGGGGAGCTGTTTTTT. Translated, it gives CASCRGLNTGELFF.

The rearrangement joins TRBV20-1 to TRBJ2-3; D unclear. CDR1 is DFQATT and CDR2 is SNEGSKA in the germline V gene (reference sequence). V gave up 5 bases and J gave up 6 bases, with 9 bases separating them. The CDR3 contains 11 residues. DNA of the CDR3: TGCAGTGCTCCCCCGGTGGATACGCAGTATTTT. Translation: CSAPPVDTQYF.